This paragraph reports one T cell receptor beta chain. Its matching antigen is unknown. This entry comes from a study of T cells after posttransplantation cyclophosphamide. Study-level points and caveats: After PTCy, TRB diversity resembled that of CNI/methotrexate controls. Tissue-infiltrating T cells from skin or gut overlapped little with blood T cells.

Method: immunoSEQ multiplex PCR; TCRdb's copy keeps in-frame clones and lacks some. The sample contains some 47,000 clones, 70% to 90% of which appear only once. Trimming stripped 4 bases from V and 7 bases from J, with 8 bases between. Germline V gives CDR1 SGHTA, CDR2 FQGNSA. There are 12 residues in the CDR3. Sequencing was done on a sample of PBMCs. The receptor was isolated from a man aged 25-45 years with a blood cancer, CMV-positive, and with a related stem cell donor. The V gene is TRBV7-2, the J gene TRBJ2-1, with a possible D match to TRBD1 (5 bases). DNA for the CDR3: TGTGCCAGCAGCTCAGGGTGGAATGAGCAGTTCTTC. Amino acid sequence: CASSSGWNEQFF.